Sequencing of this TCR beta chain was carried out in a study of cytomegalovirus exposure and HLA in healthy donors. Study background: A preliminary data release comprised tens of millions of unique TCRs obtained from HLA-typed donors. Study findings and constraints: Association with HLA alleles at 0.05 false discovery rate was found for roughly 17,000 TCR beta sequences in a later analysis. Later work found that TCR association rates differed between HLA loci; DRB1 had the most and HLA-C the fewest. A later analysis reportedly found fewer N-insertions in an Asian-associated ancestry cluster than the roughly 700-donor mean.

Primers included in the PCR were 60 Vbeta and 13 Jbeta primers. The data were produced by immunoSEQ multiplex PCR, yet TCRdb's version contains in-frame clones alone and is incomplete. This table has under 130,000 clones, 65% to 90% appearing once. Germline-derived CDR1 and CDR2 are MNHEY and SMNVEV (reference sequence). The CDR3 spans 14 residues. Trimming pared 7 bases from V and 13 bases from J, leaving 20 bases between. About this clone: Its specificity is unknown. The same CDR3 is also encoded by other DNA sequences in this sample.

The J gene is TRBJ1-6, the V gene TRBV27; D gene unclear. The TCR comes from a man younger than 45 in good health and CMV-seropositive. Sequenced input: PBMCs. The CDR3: CASTSLPSGSPLHF. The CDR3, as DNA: TGTGCCAGCACCTCGTTGCCCTCAGGATCCCCCCTCCACTTT.